A selection of T cell receptor beta chains follows, all from one sample in a study of CD8+ T cells in alopecia areata. Sequencing was performed with immunoSEQ multiplex PCR; in TCRdb, only in-frame clones are kept and a portion is missing. The table lists 130,000 or so clones, 85% to 90% of them singletons, with roughly 13% in the top ten. The sample was CD8+ T cells sorted from blood, taken at week 4, from a patient treated with tofacitinib. These receptors were collected from a human donor with alopecia areata. CDR3s include the opening cysteine and the closing phenylalanine or tryptophan. Fields, in order: clone size, V gene, D gene, J gene, CDR3 protein, CDR3 DNA. A D gene is named only where the DNA matches it firmly. Some rows have no size entry. The others give once, few or many, or a class for an expanded clone.

>NA|TRBV29-1|NA|TRBJ2-3
CSVAHQGTQYF
TGCAGCGTAGCACACCAGGGTACGCAGTATTTT
>NA|TRBV19|NA|TRBJ1-1
CASSIGTEAFF
TGTGCCAGTAGTATTGGGACTGAAGCTTTCTTT
>few|TRBV30|TRBD1|TRBJ2-1
CAWSRDSYNEQFF
TGTGCCTGGAGTCGGGACAGCTACAATGAGCAGTTCTTC
>NA|TRBV10-3|NA|TRBJ2-7
CAISEEKGLTYEQYF
TGTGCCATCAGTGAGGAGAAGGGGCTAACCTACGAGCAGTACTTC
>NA|TRBV5-4|NA|TRBJ1-1
CASSLIGGLNTEAFF
TGTGCCAGCAGCTTGATTGGGGGCTTGAACACTGAAGCTTTCTTT
>NA|TRBV13|NA|TRBJ1-2
CASSLGTTDDYGYTF
TGTGCCAGCAGCTTAGGGACGACAGACGACTATGGCTACACCTTC
>NA|TRBV19|NA|TRBJ2-7
CASGSTGTYEQYF
TGTGCCAGTGGATCCACAGGTACCTACGAGCAGTACTTC
>NA|TRBV7-8|TRBD1|TRBJ2-7
CASSSDRASYEQYF
TGTGCCAGCAGCTCTGACAGGGCCTCCTACGAGCAGTACTTC
>NA|TRBV30|NA|TRBJ2-2
CAWHWGTGELFF
TGTGCCTGGCACTGGGGGACCGGGGAGCTGTTTTTT
>NA|TRBV25-1|NA|TRBJ2-1
CASSEMDNEQFF
TGTGCCAGCAGTGAAATGGACAATGAGCAGTTCTTC
>NA|TRBV4-1|TRBD2|TRBJ2-3
CASSQDRLAGDDTQYF
TGCGCCAGCAGCCAAGACAGACTAGCGGGGGACGATACGCAGTATTTT
>NA|TRBV6-5|NA|TRBJ1-1
CASSAGLKNTEAFF
TGTGCCAGCAGTGCGGGGCTTAAGAACACTGAAGCTTTCTTT
>NA|TRBV4-1|NA|TRBJ1-2
CASSQEEGIYYGYTF
TGCGCCAGCAGCCAAGAGGAAGGCATCTACTATGGCTACACCTTC
>NA|TRBV29-1|NA|TRBJ2-7
CSVRLLTDEQYF
TGCAGCGTAAGACTATTAACCGACGAGCAGTACTTC
>NA|TRBV19|NA|TRBJ2-3
CASSIPTDTQYF
TGTGCCAGTAGTATACCCACAGATACGCAGTATTTT
>once|TRBV4-1|NA|TRBJ1-2
CASSQDGRPNYGYTF
TGCGCCAGCAGCCAAGATGGGAGACCTAACTATGGCTACACCTTC
>few|TRBV19|TRBD2|TRBJ2-1
CASSIVALAGVAEQFF
TGTGCCAGTAGTATAGTAGCGCTAGCGGGAGTCGCTGAGCAGTTCTTC
>NA|TRBV7-6|TRBD2|TRBJ2-4
CASSLGTTGDIQYF
TGTGCCAGCAGCTTGGGGACTACGGGGGACATTCAGTACTTC
>NA|TRBV11-2|TRBD1|TRBJ2-1
CASSLDGGQGAYNEQFF
TGTGCCAGCAGCTTAGATGGTGGACAGGGGGCCTACAATGAGCAGTTCTTC
>NA|TRBV7-9|NA|TRBJ2-1
CASSPLWGRLNEQFF
TGTGCCAGCAGCCCTCTGTGGGGCCGTCTGAATGAGCAGTTCTTC
>NA|TRBV6-6|NA|TRBJ2-3
CASTITDTQYF
TGTGCCAGCACCATCACAGATACGCAGTATTTT
>medium-sized|TRBV6-4|TRBD2|TRBJ2-1
CASSERAGDYNEQFF
TGTGCCAGCAGTGAAAGAGCGGGAGACTACAATGAGCAGTTCTTC
>NA|TRBV9|TRBD1|TRBJ2-7
CASSAGQGPYEQYF
TGTGCCAGCAGCGCGGGACAGGGACCCTACGAGCAGTACTTC
>NA|TRBV5-6|TRBD2|TRBJ2-5
CASSSRLAGGRAETQYF
TGTGCCAGCAGCTCCCGGCTAGCGGGAGGACGAGCAGAGACCCAGTACTTC
>NA|TRBV7-9|TRBD2|TRBJ2-3
CASGGLADDTDTQYF
TGTGCCAGCGGGGGACTAGCGGACGACACAGATACGCAGTATTTT
>few|TRBV27|NA|TRBJ2-4
CASSLAKNIQYF
TGTGCCAGCAGTCTAGCCAAAAACATTCAGTACTTC
>NA|TRBV2|NA|TRBJ2-3
CASPLGGTDTQYF
TGTGCCAGCCCCCTTGGTGGGACAGATACGCAGTATTTT
>NA|TRBV29-1|NA|TRBJ1-1
CSAFIPGTLNTEAFF
TGCAGCGCCTTCATACCCGGGACATTGAACACTGAAGCTTTCTTT
>once|TRBV5-6|NA|TRBJ1-2
CASSGNREFYGYTF
TGTGCCAGCAGCGGAAACAGGGAGTTCTATGGCTACACCTTC
>NA|TRBV27|TRBD2|TRBJ2-1
CASRLTSGSNNEQFF
TGTGCCAGCAGGCTAACTAGCGGGAGTAACAATGAGCAGTTCTTC
>NA|TRBV2|TRBD1|TRBJ2-7
CAIRDQTTGKNSYEQYF
TGTGCCATCCGCGACCAAACGACAGGGAAAAACTCCTACGAGCAGTACTTC
>once|TRBV19|TRBD1|TRBJ2-2
CASSFPGQGASIFGELFF
TGTGCCAGTAGTTTCCCTGGACAGGGGGCTTCGATTTTCGGGGAGCTGTTTTTT
>NA|TRBV4-1|NA|TRBJ2-3
CASSPSAVPGDTQYF
TGCGCCAGCAGCCCCTCCGCGGTCCCAGGGGATACGCAGTATTTT
>NA|TRBV29-1|NA|TRBJ1-1
CSGVTRGFTEAFF
TGCAGCGGGGTCACGAGGGGGTTCACTGAAGCTTTCTTT
>NA|TRBV27|TRBD1|TRBJ1-2
CASSLLPTGQSHGYTF
TGTGCCAGCAGTTTATTACCGACAGGGCAGTCTCATGGCTACACCTTC
>NA|TRBV6-4|TRBD2|TRBJ2-1
CASSPSGGPYNEQFF
TGTGCCAGCAGCCCTAGCGGGGGGCCATACAATGAGCAGTTCTTC
>NA|TRBV6-6|TRBD2|TRBJ2-1
CAVTGTSGTNEQFF
TGTGCCGTCACCGGGACTAGCGGGACCAATGAGCAGTTCTTC
>NA|TRBV30|TRBD2|TRBJ2-1
CAWSVLAGGSSYNEQFF
TGTGCCTGGAGTGTACTGGCGGGAGGGAGCTCCTACAATGAGCAGTTCTTC
>NA|TRBV29-1|TRBD1|TRBJ2-2
CSVATGMVGELFF
TGCAGCGTTGCGACAGGGATGGTCGGGGAGCTGTTTTTT
>NA|TRBV4-1|NA|TRBJ2-5
CASSQTDWGQETQYF
TGCGCCAGCAGCCAAACCGATTGGGGGCAAGAGACCCAGTACTTC
>NA|TRBV30|TRBD2|TRBJ2-1
CAWTLGGRAVNEQFF
TGTGCCTGGACCCTCGGCGGGAGGGCCGTCAATGAGCAGTTCTTC
>NA|TRBV7-8|NA|TRBJ2-6
CASSLRVWLSGANVLTF
TGTGCCAGCAGCTTACGAGTGTGGTTGTCTGGGGCCAACGTCCTGACTTTC
>NA|TRBV4-1|NA|TRBJ1-5
CASSQESGSNQPQHF
TGCGCCAGCAGCCAAGAATCTGGTAGCAATCAGCCCCAGCATTTT
>few|TRBV9|NA|TRBJ1-1
CASSSGATEAFF
TGTGCCAGCAGCTCGGGGGCCACTGAAGCTTTCTTT
>NA|TRBV6-6|NA|TRBJ1-4
CASSAGDGWSNEKLFF
TGTGCCAGCAGTGCCGGGGATGGGTGGTCTAATGAAAAACTGTTTTTT
>NA|TRBV9|NA|TRBJ2-1
CASSQDSGAGLLYNEQFF
TGTGCCAGCAGTCAGGATAGTGGAGCGGGCCTCCTGTACAATGAGCAGTTCTTC
>NA|TRBV29-1|NA|TRBJ2-3
CSVAPQGSTDTQYF
TGCAGCGTTGCGCCACAGGGTAGCACAGATACGCAGTATTTT
>NA|TRBV2|TRBD2|TRBJ2-5
CASSELAGQETQYF
TGTGCCAGCAGTGAGCTAGCGGGACAAGAGACCCAGTACTTC
>NA|TRBV2|TRBD2|TRBJ2-7
CASMRLAGDEQYF
TGTGCCAGCATGAGGCTAGCGGGAGACGAGCAGTACTTC
>NA|TRBV2|TRBD1|TRBJ2-7
CASSYPREQGRPEQYF
TGTGCCAGCAGTTACCCGCGTGAACAGGGGAGACCTGAGCAGTACTTC
>NA|TRBV7-6|NA|TRBJ2-7
CASSLASEGANSYEQYF
TGTGCCAGCAGCTTAGCAAGTGAAGGGGCCAACTCCTACGAGCAGTACTTC
>NA|TRBV27|TRBD2|TRBJ2-5
CASRLAGSVVTQYF
TGTGCCAGCAGACTAGCGGGGTCGGTAGTGACCCAGTACTTC
>NA|TRBV29-1|TRBD1|TRBJ2-2
CSVLPGQGVNGELFF
TGCAGCGTTCTCCCGGGACAGGGCGTAAACGGGGAGCTGTTTTTT
>NA|TRBV5-1|TRBD1|TRBJ2-7
CASSSRQGVFSYEQYF
TGCGCCAGCAGCTCCCGCCAGGGGGTTTTTTCCTACGAGCAGTACTTC
>NA|TRBV7-9|NA|TRBJ2-7
CASSSSGTLATEQYF
TGTGCCAGCAGCTCGTCCGGGACACTTGCCACAGAGCAGTACTTC
>NA|TRBV6-6|NA|TRBJ2-7
CASSREGYEQYF
TGTGCCAGCAGCCGAGAGGGCTACGAGCAGTACTTC
>NA|TRBV5-6|NA|TRBJ2-7
CASSFAWETYEQYF
TGTGCCAGCAGCTTCGCGTGGGAAACCTACGAGCAGTACTTC
>NA|TRBV29-1|NA|TRBJ2-2
CSAITGSGELFF
TGCAGCGCCATAACAGGGTCCGGGGAGCTGTTTTTT
>NA|TRBV6-6|TRBD2|TRBJ2-3
CASSYYRGETDTQYF
TGTGCCAGCAGTTATTATCGGGGGGAAACAGATACGCAGTATTTT
>NA|TRBV29-1|NA|TRBJ1-2
CSVNPGGQTLRYGYTF
TGCAGCGTGAATCCCGGCGGACAGACCCTTCGGTATGGCTACACCTTC